This T cell receptor (beta chain) originates from a study of T cell responses to AZD1222 COVID-19 vaccine. Findings and caveats of the study: Females outnumbered males among donors, who were mostly white British; clonal diversity was possibly underestimated. Among AZD1222 vaccinees, only five to seven were seropositive at baseline. Increased Spike-specific TCR breadth and depth were observed after two AZD1222 doses.

TCRdb's table, derived via immunoSEQ multiplex PCR, lists solely in-frame clones and lacks some. The sample lists approximately 93,000 clones, 70% to 90% occurring once. Germline V CDR1 and CDR2: GTSNPN, SVGIG (reference sequence). V gave up 2 bases and J gave up 2 bases, with 19 bases separating them. CDR3 length: 17 amino acids. Second doses at about 4 or about 12 weeks were pooled. This clone was found once. Antigen: not known. The sequence was obtained from an adult who received the AZD1222 COVID-19 vaccine. The sample consisted of peripheral blood, taken 28 days after the second AZD1222 dose. The V call is TRBV30, the J call TRBJ1-5, with D uncertain. The CDR3 here is CAWSSIPARRGNQPQHF. DNA for the CDR3: TGTGCCTGGAGTTCAATCCCTGCCCGGAGGGGCAATCAGCCCCAGCATTTT.